The TCR beta chain described here comes from a study of cytomegalovirus exposure and HLA in healthy donors. On this clone: The antigen is not known.

Germline V gives CDR1 SEHNR, CDR2 FQNEAQ (reference sequence). CDR3 length: 15 residues. The ends lost 5 bases at V and 6 bases at J; junction bases unmatched: 9. At sampling all donors were nominally healthy, likely with unrecorded immune exposures. Study-level points and caveats: It was reportedly the case that the classifier diagnosed cytomegalovirus status with high specificity and sensitivity.

The PCR contained 60 Vbeta and 13 Jbeta primers. Per the original methods: In a later analysis, the count reached some 88 million unique TCR beta chains, with 9 million to 11 million shared. The method was immunoSEQ multiplex PCR; TCRdb's version includes in-frame clones alone and lacks a portion of them. The V and J calls and clone size are taken from that table; D and trimming were inferred from the DNA. The sample has roughly 120,000 clones; nearly 80% are singletons. The chain joins TRBV7-9 to TRBJ2-1, with 8 bases lining up with TRBD2. The receptor was isolated from a woman younger than 45 in good health and CMV-seropositive. Sequences were obtained from PBMCs. The CDR3: CASSLGRGAFNEQFF. The DNA of the CDR3 is TGTGCCAGCAGCCTGGGGCGGGGGGCCTTCAATGAGCAGTTCTTC. The full variable domain, in which reference TRBV7-9 and TRBJ2-1 provide the parts outside the CDR3, is DTGVSQNPRHKITKRGQNVTFRCDPISEHNRLYWYRQTLGQGPEFLTYFQNEAQLEKSRLLSDRFSAERPKGSFSTLEIQRTEQGDSAMYLCASSLGRGAFNEQFFGPGTRLTVL.